This TCR beta chain originates from a study of cytomegalovirus exposure and HLA in healthy donors. General observations from the study: Earlier analysis found most TCR beta V segments productive about 90% or about 30% of the time. As a later analysis revealed, most CMV-associated TCR beta chains appeared HLA-restricted. Association of 16,951 TCR beta sequences with HLA alleles was found at 0.05 false discovery rate in a later analysis.

Primers: 60 Vbeta forward and 13 Jbeta reverse. Some clones are missing from TCRdb's copy, which holds only in-frame ones; the method was immunoSEQ multiplex PCR. The sample has hundreds of thousands of clones, about 89% seen once. J was trimmed by 4 bases and V by 3 bases; bases with no gene match: 7. Germline CDR1 reads MGHDK; CDR2 reads SYGVNS. The CDR3 sequence is 15 residues long. Every donor was a healthy person donating bone marrow. A word on this clone: Antigen unknown.

The clonotype was recovered from a young woman in good health and CMV-seronegative. J is TRBJ1-2 and V is TRBV25-1; 8 bases map to TRBD1. The sample comprised PBMCs. In DNA form, the CDR3 reads TGTGCCAGCAGTGATCGGGCAGGGGGCGGCTATGGCTACACCTTC. Amino acids: CASSDRAGGGYGYTF.